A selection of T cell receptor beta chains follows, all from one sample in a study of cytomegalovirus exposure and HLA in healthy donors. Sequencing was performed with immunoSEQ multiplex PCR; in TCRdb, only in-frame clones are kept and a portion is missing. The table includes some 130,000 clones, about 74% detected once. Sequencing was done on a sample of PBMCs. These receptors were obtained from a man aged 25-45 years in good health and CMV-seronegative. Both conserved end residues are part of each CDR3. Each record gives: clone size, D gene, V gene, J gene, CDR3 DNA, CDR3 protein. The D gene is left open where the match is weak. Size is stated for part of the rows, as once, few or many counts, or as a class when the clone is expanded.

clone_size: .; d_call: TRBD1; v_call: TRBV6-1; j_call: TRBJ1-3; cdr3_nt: TGTGCCAGCAGTGAGACGTTGACAGGGCCTGGAAACACCATATATTTT; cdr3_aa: CASSETLTGPGNTIYF
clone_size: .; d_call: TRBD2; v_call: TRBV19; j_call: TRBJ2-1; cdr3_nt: TGTGCCACGCAGATGAACGGGAGGGCTTCCAATGAGCAGTTCTTC; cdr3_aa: CATQMNGRASNEQFF
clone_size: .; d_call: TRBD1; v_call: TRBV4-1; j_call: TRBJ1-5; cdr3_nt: TGCGCCAGCAGCCCGAGTACAGGGGGGAATCAGCCCCAGCATTTT; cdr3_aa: CASSPSTGGNQPQHF
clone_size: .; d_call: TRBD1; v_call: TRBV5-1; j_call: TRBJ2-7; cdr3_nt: TGCGCCAGCAGGAGACAGGGAGACTCCTACGAGCAGTACTTC; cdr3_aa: CASRRQGDSYEQYF
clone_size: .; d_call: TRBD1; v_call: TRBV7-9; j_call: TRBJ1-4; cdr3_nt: TGTGCCAGCAGCATGGGACAGACTAATGAAAAACTGTTTTTT; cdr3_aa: CASSMGQTNEKLFF
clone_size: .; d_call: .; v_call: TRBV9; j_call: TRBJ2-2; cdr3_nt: TGTGCCAGCAGCCGCATTTCCGCAGGGTTGGGCACCGGGGAGCTGTTTTTT; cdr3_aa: CASSRISAGLGTGELFF
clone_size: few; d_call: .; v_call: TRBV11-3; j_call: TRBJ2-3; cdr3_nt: TGTGCCAGCAGCACCTACTACACTCCACGAGCAGATCGGCAGTATTTT; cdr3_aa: CASSTYYTPRADRQYF
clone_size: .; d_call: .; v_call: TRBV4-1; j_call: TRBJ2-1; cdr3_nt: TGCGCCAGCAGCCAAGTCTACCGGAATGAGCAGTTCTTC; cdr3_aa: CASSQVYRNEQFF
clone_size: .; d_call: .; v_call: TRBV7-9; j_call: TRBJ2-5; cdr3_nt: TGTGCCAGCAGCTCGAGAGGGACCCAGTACTTC; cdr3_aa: CASSSRGTQYF
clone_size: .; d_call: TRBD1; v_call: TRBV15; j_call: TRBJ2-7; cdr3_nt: TGTGCCACCAAGGACAGGGAGTACTCCTACGAGCAGTACTTC; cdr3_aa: CATKDREYSYEQYF
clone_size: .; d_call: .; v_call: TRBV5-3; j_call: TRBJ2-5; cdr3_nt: TGTGCCAGAAGCTTGGTCCGGTGTCAGGGACAAGAGACCCAGTACTTC; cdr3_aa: CARSLVRCQGQETQYF
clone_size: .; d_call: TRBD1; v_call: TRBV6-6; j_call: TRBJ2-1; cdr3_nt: TGTGCCAGCGACAGGGTACCCTACAATGAGCAGTTCTTC; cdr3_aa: CASDRVPYNEQFF
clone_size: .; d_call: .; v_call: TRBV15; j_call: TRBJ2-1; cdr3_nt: TGTGCCACCAGCAGAGATGGTGGGGGGACGGGCGGGAATGAGCAGTTCTTC; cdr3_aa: CATSRDGGGTGGNEQFF
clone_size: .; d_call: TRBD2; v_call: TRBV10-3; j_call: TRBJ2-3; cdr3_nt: TGTGCCATCAGGGCGGGGGTCGTCGATACGCAGTATTTT; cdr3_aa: CAIRAGVVDTQYF
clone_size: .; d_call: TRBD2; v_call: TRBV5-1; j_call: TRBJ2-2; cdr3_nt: TGCGCCAGCAGCATAACTAGCGGGAAGGCCGGGGAGCTGTTTTTT; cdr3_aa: CASSITSGKAGELFF
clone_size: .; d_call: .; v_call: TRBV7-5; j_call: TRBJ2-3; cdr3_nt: TGTGCCAGAAGCCTGCGGACTAGCGGAACAGATACGCAGTATTTT; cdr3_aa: CARSLRTSGTDTQYF
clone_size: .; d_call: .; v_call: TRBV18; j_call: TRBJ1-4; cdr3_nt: TGTGCCAGCTCACCAGGACAGAATGAAAAACTGTTTTTT; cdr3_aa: CASSPGQNEKLFF
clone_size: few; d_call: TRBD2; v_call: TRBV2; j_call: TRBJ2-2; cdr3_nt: TGTGCCAGCAGCATAACTAGCGGGAACACCGGGGAGCTGTTTTTT; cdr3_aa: CASSITSGNTGELFF